This TCR beta chain derives from a study of T cells expressing NK-cell markers (dated by TCRdb to the early 2020s). Study-level background: In sorted CD3+CD56+NKG2C+, CD3+CD56+NKG2C- and CD3+CD56-NKG2C+ T-cell subsets from about 8 donors, TCR beta-chain repertoires were profiled. Seven of the eight sequenced donors were HCMV-seropositive and one was HCMV-seronegative. The eight sequenced donors were randomly selected healthy volunteers, three men and five women. The libraries were sequenced on Illumina HiSeq 2000/2500, MiSeq or NextSeq, producing 2 x 150 bp reads. Points the paper makes about the study in general: It remained unclear whether the expanded NKG2C-expressing T cell clones were specific for HCMV antigens. In six donors, the dominant CD3+CD56+NKG2C+ clonotypes were among the top 10 CD8+ clonotypes and accounted for about 1.0-7.5% of CD8+ T cells. Those dominant clonotypes were again the most abundant among CD3+CD56-NKG2C+ cells in a few donors, at roughly 28.3-65%.

The CDR3, from cysteine to phenylalanine, totals 14 residues. No DNA has been recorded. Looking up the germline V gene yields CDR1 SGHTA and CDR2 FQGNSA. TCRdb records Illumina HiSeq 2000 as the sequencer. 5'RACE template switching, by which a universal primer site and unique molecular identifiers were added, was used to make TCR beta cDNA libraries. Priming for cDNA synthesis came from the TCR beta constant segment, and two successive PCR amplification steps followed. For the original study's pipeline: Reads were demultiplexed and grouped by UMI with MIGEC, and clonotypes were assembled and quantified with MiTCR. To remove erroneous sequences, TCR cDNA sequences were retained only when supported by two or more reads. The tcR package was used for downstream repertoire analysis, with clonotypes matched between fractions based on CDR3 nucleotide sequence plus V segment. VDJmatch was used to annotate antigen specificity against VDJdb, with one amino acid substitution allowed in CDR3. Each entry corresponds to one CDR3 protein sequence from reads that TCRdb reprocessed, and DNA is not given. The V and J calls were not made by the authors but by TCRdb's processing. The sample table includes some 440,000 distinct CDR3 sequences. The top ten hold more than 1.4% of the sample.

Remarks on this clonotype: Its cognate antigen has yet to be identified.

A commercial ELISA kit detecting HCMV-specific IgG in serum was used to determine HCMV serostatus. Peripheral blood mononuclear cells were isolated from blood by Ficoll density gradient centrifugation. Sequencing was carried out using blood T cells: a sorted CD56 or NKG2C T cell subset, CD4+ or CD8+ T cells, or bulk PBMC T cells (not recorded which). The clonotype originates from a woman between 50 and 59 years old in good health. Donor details come from another sample of the same person, matched by shared clones. The chain was built from TRBV7-2 and TRBJ2-2. The CDR3 amino acid sequence is: CASSFFTNTGELFF.